This is a list of T cell receptor beta chains from one sample in a study of T cells in Graves' hyperthyroidism and ophthalmopathy. In TCRdb, the multiplex PCR reads were re-called with MiXCR into one record per CDR3 protein. The sample lists hundreds of thousands of distinct CDR3 sequences, over 11% occurring once. Sequenced input: blood. These receptors all come from a woman aged 25 to 39 with Graves' hyperthyroidism. The CDR3 runs from the conserved cysteine through the conserved F or W. D genes are given only for firm matches. Clone size is given for some rows only: seen once, a few or many times, or a class if the clone is expanded.

abundance: few; j_gene: TRBJ2-1; d_gene: NA; v_gene: TRBV12-3/TRBV12-4; CDR3aa: CANSLWFGGVDEQFF; CDR3nt: TGTGCCAACAGTTTATGGTTTGGAGGGGTTGATGAGCAGTTCTTC
abundance: many; j_gene: TRBJ1-1; d_gene: NA; v_gene: TRBV27; CDR3aa: CASSLLGGAAFF; CDR3nt: TGTGCCAGCAGTTTATTGGGGGGGGCGGCTTTCTTT
abundance: many; j_gene: TRBJ1-1; d_gene: NA; v_gene: TRBV27; CDR3aa: CASGFFRENTEAFF; CDR3nt: TGTGCCAGCGGGTTCTTCAGGGAGAACACTGAAGCTTTCTTT
abundance: NA; j_gene: TRBJ2-7; d_gene: NA; v_gene: TRBV11-2; CDR3aa: CASSLGIVASYEQYF; CDR3nt: TGTGCCAGCAGCTTAGGGATCGTTGCTTCCTACGAGCAGTACTTC
abundance: few; j_gene: TRBJ2-3; d_gene: NA; v_gene: TRBV18; CDR3aa: CASSPLTGDLTDTQYF; CDR3nt: TGTGCCAGCTCACCACTGACGGGAGATCTCACAGATACGCAGTATTTT
abundance: few; j_gene: TRBJ2-7; d_gene: NA; v_gene: TRBV20-1; CDR3aa: CSARATGAVYEQYF; CDR3nt: TGCAGTGCTAGGGCGACTGGGGCCGTCTACGAGCAGTACTTC
abundance: many; j_gene: TRBJ2-7; d_gene: NA; v_gene: TRBV10-3; CDR3aa: CAISKDVLFEQYF; CDR3nt: TGTGCCATCAGTAAGGACGTGCTGTTCGAGCAGTACTTC
abundance: NA; j_gene: TRBJ2-2; d_gene: NA; v_gene: TRBV19; CDR3aa: CASSREVGPNTGELFF; CDR3nt: TGTGCCAGTAGTAGAGAAGTTGGCCCGAACACCGGGGAGCTGTTTTTT
abundance: many; j_gene: TRBJ2-7; d_gene: NA; v_gene: TRBV12-3/TRBV12-4; CDR3aa: CASSFGGAYEQYF; CDR3nt: TGTGCCAGCAGTTTTGGAGGGGCCTACGAGCAGTACTTC
abundance: many; j_gene: TRBJ1-5; d_gene: NA; v_gene: TRBV28; CDR3aa: CASSSGRILSDTSNQPQHF; CDR3nt: TGTGCCAGCAGTTCCGGCCGGATCCTGTCTGACACTAGCAATCAGCCCCAGCATTTT
abundance: few; j_gene: TRBJ2-3; d_gene: NA; v_gene: TRBV29-1; CDR3aa: CSAEMDIPDTQYF; CDR3nt: TGCAGCGCGGAGATGGACATACCAGATACGCAGTATTTT
abundance: many; j_gene: TRBJ2-2; d_gene: NA; v_gene: TRBV11-2; CDR3aa: CASSPVQGKAGELFF; CDR3nt: TGTGCCAGCAGCCCCGTACAGGGAAAGGCCGGGGAGCTGTTTTTT
abundance: many; j_gene: TRBJ2-1; d_gene: NA; v_gene: TRBV28; CDR3aa: CASIGGGGYLYNEQFF; CDR3nt: TGTGCCAGCATAGGCGGTGGCGGATACCTGTACAATGAGCAGTTCTTC
abundance: many; j_gene: TRBJ1-1; d_gene: NA; v_gene: TRBV3-1; CDR3aa: CASSQDRGRRMNTEAFF; CDR3nt: TGTGCCAGCAGCCAAGATCGGGGGAGGAGAATGAACACTGAAGCTTTCTTT
abundance: many; j_gene: TRBJ2-1; d_gene: TRBD2; v_gene: TRBV6-2/TRBV6-3; CDR3aa: CASSYLAGGYNEQFF; CDR3nt: TGTGCCAGCAGTTATCTAGCGGGAGGATACAATGAGCAGTTCTTC
abundance: few; j_gene: TRBJ2-1; d_gene: TRBD2; v_gene: TRBV18; CDR3aa: CASSPRTTSGKPYNEQFF; CDR3nt: TGTGCCAGCTCACCACGTACTACTAGCGGGAAACCCTACAATGAGCAGTTCTTC
abundance: many; j_gene: TRBJ1-2; d_gene: TRBD1; v_gene: TRBV28; CDR3aa: CASRATGKGLRGYTF; CDR3nt: TGTGCCAGCAGGGCGACAGGGAAAGGGTTGCGGGGCTACACCTTC
abundance: many; j_gene: TRBJ2-7; d_gene: TRBD2; v_gene: TRBV6-1; CDR3aa: CASRTTSGIEQYF; CDR3nt: TGTGCCAGCAGAACGACTAGCGGTATCGAGCAGTACTTC
abundance: many; j_gene: TRBJ2-7; d_gene: NA; v_gene: TRBV6-1; CDR3aa: CASSGHGTGEYEQYF; CDR3nt: TGTGCCAGCAGTGGCCACGGCACAGGCGAGTACGAGCAGTACTTC
abundance: few; j_gene: TRBJ2-2; d_gene: NA; v_gene: TRBV10-3; CDR3aa: CAISESYTGELFF; CDR3nt: TGTGCCATCAGTGAGTCTTACACCGGGGAGCTGTTTTTT
abundance: many; j_gene: TRBJ2-3; d_gene: NA; v_gene: TRBV27; CDR3aa: CASSEQVGTGYRPTDTQYF; CDR3nt: TGTGCCAGCAGTGAGCAAGTGGGCACCGGCTACCGGCCCACAGATACGCAGTATTTT
abundance: few; j_gene: TRBJ2-1; d_gene: NA; v_gene: TRBV13; CDR3aa: CAGSGSLDEQFF; CDR3nt: TGTGCCGGCAGCGGTAGTCTCGATGAGCAGTTCTTC
abundance: few; j_gene: TRBJ1-2; d_gene: TRBD1; v_gene: TRBV12-3/TRBV12-4; CDR3aa: CASGAGGDGYTF; CDR3nt: TGTGCCAGCGGGGCAGGGGGCGATGGCTACACCTTC
abundance: few; j_gene: TRBJ2-7; d_gene: TRBD1; v_gene: TRBV29-1; CDR3aa: CSVLDRGSYEQYF; CDR3nt: TGCAGCGTTTTGGACAGGGGATCCTACGAGCAGTACTTC
abundance: many; j_gene: TRBJ2-7; d_gene: NA; v_gene: TRBV28; CDR3aa: CASRDSIYEQYF; CDR3nt: TGTGCCAGCAGGGACAGTATTTACGAGCAGTACTTC
abundance: NA; j_gene: TRBJ1-6; d_gene: NA; v_gene: TRBV6-2/TRBV6-3; CDR3aa: CASSYLRDTRLHF; CDR3nt: TGTGCCAGCAGTTACTTACGGGACACCCGCCTCCACTTT
abundance: once; j_gene: TRBJ2-7; d_gene: TRBD1; v_gene: TRBV7-2; CDR3aa: CASSLVRGLVYEQYF; CDR3nt: TGTGCCAGCAGCTTAGTCAGGGGGCTTGTCTACGAGCAGTACTTC
abundance: many; j_gene: TRBJ2-3; d_gene: TRBD2; v_gene: TRBV12-3/TRBV12-4; CDR3aa: CASSRDISGSSTDTQYF; CDR3nt: TGTGCCAGCAGTCGGGACATTAGCGGGAGTTCTACAGATACGCAGTATTTT
abundance: many; j_gene: TRBJ2-3; d_gene: NA; v_gene: TRBV11-2; CDR3aa: CASSLGLRMEGTDTQYF; CDR3nt: TGTGCCAGCAGCTTAGGTCTCCGGATGGAGGGCACAGATACGCAGTATTTT
abundance: NA; j_gene: TRBJ1-5; d_gene: NA; v_gene: TRBV2; CDR3aa: CASSVLGGRQPQHF; CDR3nt: TGTGCCAGCAGTGTTCTTGGGGGTCGGCAGCCCCAGCATTTT
abundance: many; j_gene: TRBJ1-1; d_gene: NA; v_gene: TRBV28; CDR3aa: CASSSSNIVGSRGNTEAFF; CDR3nt: TGTGCCAGCAGTTCCTCAAACATCGTCGGATCGAGAGGGAACACTGAAGCTTTCTTT
abundance: many; j_gene: TRBJ2-7; d_gene: NA; v_gene: TRBV7-7; CDR3aa: CASSLRDGSSYEQYF; CDR3nt: TGTGCTAGCAGTTTGCGGGACGGGTCCTCCTACGAGCAGTACTTC
abundance: NA; j_gene: TRBJ1-2; d_gene: NA; v_gene: TRBV29-1; CDR3aa: CSVEGAGGGYGYTF; CDR3nt: TGCAGCGTTGAAGGGGCGGGGGGCGGCTATGGCTACACCTTC
abundance: many; j_gene: TRBJ2-7; d_gene: TRBD1; v_gene: TRBV2; CDR3aa: CASTEGIGGNYEQYF; CDR3nt: TGTGCCAGCACCGAAGGGATAGGGGGCAACTACGAGCAGTACTTC
abundance: few; j_gene: TRBJ1-1; d_gene: TRBD1; v_gene: TRBV5-6; CDR3aa: CASSSPGTAEAFF; CDR3nt: TGTGCCAGCAGCTCCCCCGGGACAGCTGAAGCTTTCTTT
abundance: few; j_gene: TRBJ2-7; d_gene: NA; v_gene: TRBV6-2/TRBV6-3; CDR3aa: CASSTPLGLSYEQYF; CDR3nt: TGTGCCAGCAGCACCCCCCTTGGACTCTCCTACGAGCAGTACTTC
abundance: many; j_gene: TRBJ2-5; d_gene: NA; v_gene: TRBV6-2/TRBV6-3; CDR3aa: CASRTSEETQYF; CDR3nt: TGTGCCAGCAGAACTTCTGAAGAGACCCAGTACTTC
abundance: many; j_gene: TRBJ2-2; d_gene: TRBD2; v_gene: TRBV11-2; CDR3aa: CASSQSGRKAGELFF; CDR3nt: TGTGCCAGCAGCCAAAGCGGGAGGAAGGCCGGGGAGCTGTTTTTT
abundance: NA; j_gene: TRBJ2-7; d_gene: NA; v_gene: TRBV9; CDR3aa: CASSVGQTAYEQYF; CDR3nt: TGTGCCAGCAGCGTAGGTCAGACCGCTTACGAGCAGTACTTC
abundance: NA; j_gene: TRBJ2-1; d_gene: TRBD1; v_gene: TRBV11-2; CDR3aa: CASSLVRGQYNEQFF; CDR3nt: TGTGCCAGCAGCTTAGTCAGGGGGCAGTACAATGAGCAGTTCTTC
abundance: few; j_gene: TRBJ1-5; d_gene: NA; v_gene: TRBV20-1; CDR3aa: CSARDERGPQPQHF; CDR3nt: TGCAGTGCTAGAGATGAGAGGGGCCCTCAGCCCCAGCATTTT
abundance: NA; j_gene: TRBJ2-1; d_gene: NA; v_gene: TRBV3-1; CDR3aa: CASSQGLSPEQFF; CDR3nt: TGTGCCAGCAGCCAGGGCCTCTCCCCTGAGCAGTTCTTC
abundance: NA; j_gene: TRBJ1-1; d_gene: NA; v_gene: TRBV18; CDR3aa: CASSPPKRGSAEAFF; CDR3nt: TGTGCCAGCTCACCACCGAAAAGGGGCTCGGCTGAAGCTTTCTTT
abundance: few; j_gene: TRBJ1-6; d_gene: NA; v_gene: TRBV24-1; CDR3aa: CATTRERQPSSYNSPLHF; CDR3nt: TGTGCCACCACGAGAGAACGGCAACCGAGCTCCTATAATTCACCCCTCCACTTT
abundance: NA; j_gene: TRBJ2-7; d_gene: NA; v_gene: TRBV5-1; CDR3aa: CASSSGPISGQYF; CDR3nt: TGCGCCAGCAGCTCGGGACCCATCAGCGGGCAGTACTTC
abundance: few; j_gene: TRBJ2-3; d_gene: TRBD2; v_gene: TRBV20-1; CDR3aa: CSAMPYGRTTDTQYF; CDR3nt: TGCAGTGCAATGCCCTACGGGAGGACTACAGATACGCAGTATTTT
abundance: many; j_gene: TRBJ2-3; d_gene: TRBD2; v_gene: TRBV7-2; CDR3aa: CASSFGLAGTDTQYF; CDR3nt: TGTGCCAGCAGCTTTGGCCTAGCGGGTACAGATACGCAGTATTTT
abundance: NA; j_gene: TRBJ2-1; d_gene: NA; v_gene: TRBV6-2/TRBV6-3; CDR3aa: CASRDGSALNEQFF; CDR3nt: TGTGCCAGCAGGGACGGGAGTGCACTCAATGAGCAGTTCTTC
abundance: NA; j_gene: TRBJ2-7; d_gene: TRBD2; v_gene: TRBV3-1; CDR3aa: CASSHLAGYEQYF; CDR3nt: TGTGCCAGCAGCCACCTAGCGGGATACGAGCAGTACTTC
abundance: many; j_gene: TRBJ1-1; d_gene: NA; v_gene: TRBV7-9; CDR3aa: CASSLGYKRTQKTEAFF; CDR3nt: TGTGCCAGCAGCTTAGGGTATAAGAGGACTCAGAAGACTGAAGCTTTCTTT
abundance: NA; j_gene: TRBJ2-5; d_gene: TRBD1; v_gene: TRBV19; CDR3aa: CASSLSGTGGAGTQYF; CDR3nt: TGTGCCAGTAGTCTATCCGGGACAGGCGGCGCAGGGACCCAGTACTTC
abundance: many; j_gene: TRBJ2-1; d_gene: TRBD2; v_gene: TRBV7-2; CDR3aa: CASSFTSGAYNEQFF; CDR3nt: TGTGCCAGCAGCTTTACTAGCGGGGCCTACAATGAGCAGTTCTTC
abundance: few; j_gene: TRBJ2-2; d_gene: NA; v_gene: TRBV30; CDR3aa: CAWSPNPTGSGELFF; CDR3nt: TGTGCCTGGAGCCCAAACCCTACAGGTTCCGGGGAGCTGTTTTTT